This is a list of T cell receptor beta chains from one sample in a study of blood T cell repertoires in COVID-19. Assay: immunoSEQ multiplex PCR; the TCRdb copy retains only in-frame clones and omits some. Of some 220,000 clones listed, around 90% are singletons. The sample taken for sequencing was peripheral blood. Every receptor here comes from a man aged 30 to 39 with COVID-19, enrolled during active disease. Each CDR3 is given with its conserved first and last residue. D genes are given only for firm matches. The listing skips clone size in some rows; elsewhere it reads once, few, many or a size class.

TRBD1	NA	TRBV29-1	TRBJ1-2	CSDQGDDYGYTF	TGCAGCGATCAGGGGGACGACTATGGCTACACCTTC
NA	NA	TRBV7-2	TRBJ2-1	CASSSALQDGNEQFF	TGTGCCAGCAGCTCCGCCCTGCAGGATGGAAATGAGCAGTTCTTC
TRBD1	NA	TRBV5-1	TRBJ1-1	CASSLGGQMNTEAFF	TGCGCCAGCAGCCTGGGGGGACAGATGAACACTGAAGCTTTCTTT
TRBD2	NA	TRBV19	TRBJ2-3	CASSKSLAGGSTDTQYF	TGTGCCAGTAGTAAATCCCTAGCGGGGGGGAGCACAGATACGCAGTATTTT
NA	NA	TRBV19	TRBJ1-1	CASSMSIGGKNYEAFF	TGTGCCAGTAGTATGTCCATTGGGGGCAAAAACTATGAAGCTTTCTTT
NA	once	TRBV9	TRBJ1-3	CASSGLNRDDANIIYF	TGTGCCAGCAGCGGATTGAACAGGGACGATGCAAACATCATATATTTT
TRBD2	NA	TRBV7-7	TRBJ2-2	CASSLYIGGARPGELFF	TGTGCCAGCAGCTTATATATCGGGGGGGCCCGCCCCGGGGAGCTGTTTTTT
NA	NA	TRBV6-5	TRBJ1-6	CASSYSDTGRSPLHF	TGTGCCAGCAGTTATTCCGATACAGGGCGATCACCCCTCCACTTT
NA	NA	TRBV14	TRBJ2-2	CASSQAMAGPGTGELFF	TGTGCCAGCAGCCAAGCTATGGCAGGGCCGGGCACCGGGGAGCTGTTTTTT
NA	NA	TRBV9	TRBJ2-3	CASSPLGGSTDTQYF	TGTGCCAGCAGCCCATTAGGGGGAAGCACAGATACGCAGTATTTT
TRBD2	once	TRBV5-4	TRBJ2-7	CASSLELAGGRYF	TGTGCCAGCAGCTTGGAACTAGCGGGGGGTAGGTACTTC
TRBD1	NA	TRBV19	TRBJ1-5	CASSTTGMGNQPQHF	TGTGCCAGTAGTACGACAGGGATGGGCAATCAGCCCCAGCATTTT
TRBD1	NA	TRBV2	TRBJ1-1	CASRRTGLNTEAFF	TGTGCCAGCAGGAGGACAGGTCTGAACACTGAAGCTTTCTTT
TRBD1	NA	TRBV6-5	TRBJ2-7	CASSYDRETYEQYF	TGTGCCAGCAGTTACGACAGGGAGACCTACGAGCAGTACTTC
NA	NA	TRBV5-6	TRBJ1-2	CASSSRGPGTYGYTF	TGTGCCAGCAGCTCCCGGGGTCCGGGAACCTATGGCTACACCTTC
NA	NA	TRBV9	TRBJ1-2	CANSSVVGAGTF	NA
TRBD2	NA	TRBV9	TRBJ2-3	CASSAGLASTDTQYF	TGTGCCAGCAGCGCCGGACTAGCGTCCACAGATACGCAGTATTTT